The clone carrying this T cell receptor beta chain was seen only a few times. Its antigen is undetermined. This CDR3 is 14 amino acids long. The ends were cut back, 3 bases at V and 8 bases at J, with 13 bases in the middle. Germline CDR1 is SGHTA and CDR2 is FQGNSA. The assay was immunoSEQ multiplex PCR, and TCRdb's table has in-frame clones only and misses some. The sample has 740,000 or so clones; around 73% are singletons. This sample is drawn from a study of shared clonotypes between healthy human individuals. Overall study context: Three plates each covered CD4 naive and memory; CD8 naive two, CD8 memory one. The study's findings and limits: Large sequencing depth failed to make sorted-subset sequencing complete, rarefaction showed. Sequencing depth was expected to affect clonotype sharing among donors. It was the non-shared clonotypes that had lower generation probabilities than clonotypes shared by all four donors.

This clonotype originated in a woman in her 30s in good health. Source material: memory CD4+ T cells sorted from blood. The subset was: CD45RA-negative fraction. This chain connects TRBV7-2 to TRBJ1-4, with a possible D match to TRBD1 (5 bases). CDR3 loop: CASSFQGADEKLFF. The CDR3 bases are TGTGCCAGCAGCTTCCAGGGAGCGGACGAAAAACTGTTTTTT.